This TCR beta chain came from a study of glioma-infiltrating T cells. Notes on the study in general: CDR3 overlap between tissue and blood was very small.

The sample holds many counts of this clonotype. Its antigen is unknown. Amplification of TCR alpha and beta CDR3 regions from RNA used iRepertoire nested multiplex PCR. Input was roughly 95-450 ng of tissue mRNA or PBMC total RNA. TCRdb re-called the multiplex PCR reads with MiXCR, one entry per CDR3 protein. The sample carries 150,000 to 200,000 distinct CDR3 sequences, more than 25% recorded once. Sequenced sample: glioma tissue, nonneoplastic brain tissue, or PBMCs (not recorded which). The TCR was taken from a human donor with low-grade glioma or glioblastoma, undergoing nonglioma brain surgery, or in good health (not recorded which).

The CDR3 region has the DNA TGTGCCAGCAGTTACAGGGACAATCAAGAGACCCAGTACTTC. Its translation is CASSYRDNQETQYF. The rearrangement uses TRBV6-5 and TRBJ2-5, with D possibly matching TRBD1 (6 bases). Germline values: CDR1 MNHEY, CDR2 SVGAGI. Trimming removed 2 bases at V and 2 bases at J, with 9 bases between. CDR3 length: 14 amino acids.